This T cell receptor beta chain comes out of a study of breast tumors, draining lymph nodes, adjacent tissues. As to this clonotype: Its antigen is currently unknown.

Overall study results and limits: Findings are consistent with lymph node origin and intratumoral expansion of most tumor T cells. Compared with basal-like, luminal-like tumors shared significantly more repertoire with nontumor tissue. Tumor TCR diversity was below lymph nodes but above nontumor tissue.

Via MiXCR, TCRdb re-called the multiplex PCR reads, giving one row per CDR3 protein. This sample has some 170,000 distinct CDR3 sequences; around 33% occur once, and the top ten carry around 3.5%. Germline V gene data show CDR1 as SGHTA and CDR2 as FQGNSA. J gave up 5 bases and V 5 bases, and 6 bases lay outside the gene matches. This CDR3 is 15 amino acids long. Samples came from axillary lymph nodes draining the breast cancer. Sequenced sample: axillary lymph node tissue. The chain links TRBV7-2 to TRBJ2-5, with TRBD2 identical over 12 bases. The TCR comes from a female donor with breast cancer. Some clones in this sample may be carry-over from other donors' samples. CDR3 DNA: TGTGCCAGCAGCCCACGACTAGCGGGAGAGGAGACCCAGTACTTC. Amino acids: CASSPRLAGEETQYF.